The rows below give T cell receptor beta chains drawn from one sample of a study of OX40 agonist ivuxolimab in advanced cancers. Clones were read by immunoSEQ multiplex PCR, and TCRdb kept only the in-frame ones, dropping some. This table holds about 32,000 clones, around nine tenths found once. The material sequenced was CD4+ or CD8+ T cells sorted from blood, taken in a trial of the OX40 agonist ivuxolimab. The receptors come from an adult with an advanced solid tumor such as melanoma, head and neck, liver or kidney cancer. Both conserved end residues are part of each CDR3. A D gene is named only where the DNA matches it firmly. The size entry is marked missing in some rows and otherwise reads once, few, many or a size class.

>-|TRBD1|TRBJ1-1|TRBV10-3|16
TGTGCCATCAGTGACCCCACAACAGGGGAGGACACTGAAGCTTTCTTT
CAISDPTTGEDTEAFF
>-|-|TRBJ1-4|TRBV10-1|15
TGCGCCAGCAGACCGACATGGACAACTAATGAAAAACTGTTTTTT
CASRPTWTTNEKLFF
>-|TRBD1|TRBJ2-2|TRBV4-1|14
TGCGCCAGCAGTTACGACAGGGACACCGGGGAGCTGTTTTTT
CASSYDRDTGELFF
>-|TRBD1|TRBJ1-4|TRBV7-8|12
TGTGCCAGCAGCGAGGACAGGGAAAAACTGTTTTTT
CASSEDREKLFF
>-|TRBD2|TRBJ2-7|TRBV7-9|17
TGTGCCAGCAGCTTAGTTATGGCTAGCGGGGGGATTTACGAGCAGTACTTC
CASSLVMASGGIYEQYF
>-|-|TRBJ2-2|TRBV27|15
TGTGCCAGCAGTTTGGATAACAGGAACACCGGGGAGCTGTTTTTT
CASSLDNRNTGELFF
>-|-|TRBJ2-5|TRBV7-7|15
TGTGCTAGCAGCTTAGCGGCGACAGGGTATGAGACCCAGTACTTC
CASSLAATGYETQYF
>once|-|TRBJ2-7|TRBV7-9|15
TGTGCCAGCAGCTTAGGGTTCTCGGTCGTGTTCGAGCAGTACTTC
CASSLGFSVVFEQYF
>-|-|TRBJ2-1|TRBV2|12
TGTGCCAGCAGTGAGCTACGCAATGAGCAGTTCTTC
CASSELRNEQFF
>once|-|TRBJ2-7|TRBV27|11
TGTGCCAGCAGTCCCGGGGCAGAGCAGTACTTC
CASSPGAEQYF
>once|-|TRBJ2-4|TRBV28|14
TGTGCCAGCAGTTTCGAGGGTGTAGAAAACATTCAGTACTTC
CASSFEGVENIQYF
>-|-|TRBJ2-7|TRBV4-1|14
TGCGCCAGCAGCCAAGTCGGGGACCCCTACGAGCAGTACTTC
CASSQVGDPYEQYF
>once|-|TRBJ2-2|TRBV18|19
TGTGCCAGCTCACCGCGACCGAGACAGGAGGTGTTTGGTCCCGGGGAGCTGTTTTTT
CASSPRPRQEVFGPGELFF
>-|-|TRBJ2-3|TRBV7-8|12
TGTGCCAGCAGCTTAGATCCGGATACGCAGTATTTT
CASSLDPDTQYF
>-|TRBD1|TRBJ2-7|TRBV5-6|14
TGTGCCAGCAGCTTGGGACAGGGGAGATACGAGCAGTACTTC
CASSLGQGRYEQYF
>-|-|TRBJ1-2|TRBV29-1|13
TGCAGCGTTGAAGATGCCACTCGGTATGGCTACACCTTC
CSVEDATRYGYTF
>-|-|TRBJ2-7|TRBV18|14
TGTGCCAGCTCACCACCGGTGCTAGCCTACGAGCAGTACTTC
CASSPPVLAYEQYF
>-|-|TRBJ2-1|TRBV2|13
TGTGCCAGCAGTGAAGCGGGACCACGAACGCAGTTCTTC
CASSEAGPRTQFF
>few|-|TRBJ1-1|TRBV20-1|11
TGCAGTGCTAGTGACGGGACTGAAGCTTTCTTT
CSASDGTEAFF
>-|-|TRBJ1-5|TRBV6-6|13
TGTGCCAGCAGTTACTCGCCGGGCCAGCCCCAGCATTTT
CASSYSPGQPQHF
>few|-|TRBJ1-5|TRBV4-1|16
TGCGCCAGCAGCCAAGAAGGTGTTCGTGGGAATCAGCCCCAGCATTTT
CASSQEGVRGNQPQHF
>-|-|TRBJ2-7|TRBV4-2|13
TGTGCCAGCAGCCAAGAGGCACACTACGAGCAGTACTTC
CASSQEAHYEQYF
>-|TRBD1|TRBJ2-7|TRBV4-2|15
TGTGCCAGCAGCCAGAAGGACAGGGAGTACTACGAGCAGTACTTC
CASSQKDREYYEQYF
>-|TRBD1|TRBJ2-1|TRBV30|14
TGTGCCTGGAATCGACAGGGGGCGAGAAATGAGCAGTTCTTC
CAWNRQGARNEQFF
>once|TRBD2|TRBJ2-5|TRBV9|18
TGTGCCAGCAGCCCGGGACTAGCGGGGGGGCCGGGTTGGGAGACCCAGTACTTC
CASSPGLAGGPGWETQYF
>few|-|TRBJ2-1|TRBV29-1|14
TGCAGCGTTGAAGAGGCGGGGTCGAGCAATGAGCAGTTCTTC
CSVEEAGSSNEQFF
>once|-|TRBJ1-1|TRBV28|15
TGTGCCAGCAGTCCGGCCGCGCGAGTACTCACTGAAGCTTTCTTT
CASSPAARVLTEAFF
>-|-|TRBJ2-1|TRBV27|13
TGTGCCAGCATCCCAAGCTCCTACAATGAGCAGTTCTTC
CASIPSSYNEQFF
>-|TRBD1|TRBJ1-1|TRBV28|15
TGTGCCAGCAGTTTACGGGACAGTATTAAGACTGAAGCTTTCTTT
CASSLRDSIKTEAFF
>-|-|TRBJ1-5|TRBV9|15
TGTGCCAGCAGCCCCGGGGGGGTTAGCAATCAGCCCCAGCATTTT
CASSPGGVSNQPQHF
>-|-|TRBJ2-7|TRBV4-1|13
TGCGCCAGCAGCCAAGTCCAGTCCTACGAGCAGTACTTC
CASSQVQSYEQYF
>-|-|TRBJ1-1|TRBV7-3|17
TGTGCCAGCAGCCCCCAATCCTACAGGTTTGGGAACACTGAAGCTTTCTTT
CASSPQSYRFGNTEAFF
>-|-|TRBJ2-5|TRBV7-9|13
TGTGCCACTCCCGTGCAGGGATGGGAGACCCAGTACTTC
CATPVQGWETQYF
>-|-|TRBJ2-6|TRBV2|15
TGTGCCAGCATCGGGTTGGGGACTGGGGCCAACGTCCTGACTTTC
CASIGLGTGANVLTF
>-|-|TRBJ2-4|TRBV2|16
TGTGCCAGCAGCCACCCTGGTAGCCTCGAGGGGAACATTCAGTACTTC
CASSHPGSLEGNIQYF
>-|-|TRBJ2-1|TRBV7-9|12
TGTGCCAGCAGCAATAGGGACACTGAGCAGTTCTTC
CASSNRDTEQFF
>-|TRBD2|TRBJ2-1|TRBV9|20
TGTGCCAGCAGCGGGGAAAACGGGAGGGCCCCGGAGGGCTCCTACAATGAGCAGTTCTTC
CASSGENGRAPEGSYNEQFF
>once|-|TRBJ1-2|TRBV7-9|13
TGTGCCAGCAGCCTCGGAGAGAGTCGCGGCTACACCTTC
CASSLGESRGYTF
>-|TRBD1|TRBJ1-5|TRBV4-1|15
TGCGCCAGCACCCCGACAGGGGATGGCAATCAGCCCCAGCATTTT
CASTPTGDGNQPQHF
>-|-|TRBJ2-3|TRBV7-9|15
TGTGCCAGCAGCAAAGGTGGAGGACTCACAGATACGCAGTATTTT
CASSKGGGLTDTQYF
>-|TRBD2|TRBJ2-7|TRBV13|15
TGTGCCAGCAGCTTAAGGCTAGCGGGAGGGAACGAGCAGTACTTC
CASSLRLAGGNEQYF
>-|-|TRBJ2-7|TRBV11-2|12
TGTGCCAGCAGCTTCCGGCCCTACGAGCAGTACTTC
CASSFRPYEQYF
>once|TRBD1|TRBJ2-7|TRBV5-6|14
TGTGCCAGCAGCTTAGACGGGACAGACTACGAGCAGTACTTC
CASSLDGTDYEQYF
>-|-|TRBJ2-6|TRBV21-1|17
TGTGCCAGCAGCAGACCCGGACGGAAAAGAGGGGCCAACGTCCTGACTTTC
CASSRPGRKRGANVLTF
>-|-|TRBJ2-7|TRBV11-2|15
TGTGCCAGCAGCTTAATTCTGGGGATTGAGTGGGAGCAGTACTTC
CASSLILGIEWEQYF
>-|-|TRBJ2-7|TRBV7-6|13
TGTGCCAGCAGCTTAGTATCATTCCACGAGCAGTACTTC
CASSLVSFHEQYF
>-|-|TRBJ1-4|TRBV30|12
TGTGCCTGGAGAGGTGCAAATGAAAAACTGTTTTTT
CAWRGANEKLFF
>-|TRBD2|TRBJ2-7|TRBV2|16
TGTGCCAGCGCCATTTTGATAACTAGCGGCCCATACGAGCAGTACTTC
CASAILITSGPYEQYF
>-|-|TRBJ2-3|TRBV6-5|14
TGTGCCAGCAGTGGGCTGTCTAGCACAGATACGCAGTATTTT
CASSGLSSTDTQYF
>-|TRBD2|TRBJ2-1|TRBV10-2|14
TGCGCCAGCAGTGATTCGGGAGGGCTATTTGAGCAGTTCTTC
CASSDSGGLFEQFF
>-|-|TRBJ2-2|TRBV2|15
TGTGCCAGCAGTGACTTCCTTCTGAACACCGGGGAGCTGTTTTTT
CASSDFLLNTGELFF